This TCR beta chain was identified during a study of regulatory T cells in long-lasting Graves disease. Whole-study findings and limits: With some 2,700 shared public clonotypes, persistent patients exceeded new patients, who shared roughly 920.

The CDR3 loop spans 12 amino acids. V was clipped by 4 bases and J by 8 bases, with 12 bases between them. The V gene's germline CDR1 is DFQATT and CDR2 SNEGSKA (reference sequence). Time point specified: newly diagnosed GD, antithyroid drugs for less than 3 months. Preparation of the TCR library used RNA extracted from PBMCs. iRepertoire HTBI primers and Arm-PCR of CDR3 regions built TCR beta libraries. MiXCR, run by TCRdb on the multiplex PCR reads, gives a single entry per CDR3 protein. The sample has about 560,000 distinct CDR3 sequences, approximately 16% seen once. As for this clonotype: The antigen remains undetermined.

The data also belong to a second study, concerning T cells in Graves' hyperthyroidism and ophthalmopathy. That study adds: The majority of expanded thyroid clonotypes above 0.001 also appeared in blood. Stable hyperthyroidism and ophthalmopathy were separated using 13 V-J signatures. The model made its ophthalmopathy prediction, and onset followed a median around 6.5 months later.

The sequencing here drew on peripheral blood mononuclear cells (PBMCs), taken at new diagnosis, from a patient treated with antithyroid drugs. The chain has TRBV20-1 and TRBJ2-4; the D gene is possibly TRBD2 (6 bases). The TCR originated in a young man with Graves disease. In DNA form, the CDR3 reads TGCAGTGCTATTTCTAGCGAGCACATTCAGTACTTC. Its translation is CSAISSEHIQYF.